This entry describes one TCR beta chain. In the source study's methods: Reference gene primer amplification yielded estimated nucleated cell counts. Clones were read by immunoSEQ multiplex PCR, and TCRdb kept only the in-frame ones, dropping some. The V and J calls and clone size were taken over from that table, and D and trimming were inferred from the DNA. This sample has about 240,000 clones, with about 86% found just once. This entry comes from a study of blood T cell repertoires in COVID-19. Whole-study context: Samples taken during acute and convalescent COVID-19 were collected in the United States, Italy and Spain. From T cells, B-cell-depleted T cells, or PBMCs came the material, which was cDNA or gDNA.

CDR1 and CDR2 (germline): SNHLY, FYNNEI. V lost 8 bases to trimming and J lost 5 bases; unmatched junction nucleotides: 8. The CDR3 covers 13 residues. The receptor's source is a woman aged 80 or older with acute or convalescent COVID-19. Sequencing was performed on peripheral blood. This rearrangement joins TRBV2 to TRBJ1-1; 7 bases fit TRBD1. The CDR3 region is CASCWQGETEAFF. The CDR3 bases are TGTGCCAGCTGCTGGCAGGGGGAGACTGAAGCTTTCTTT.